The clone carrying this T cell receptor (beta chain) was seen at least ten times. The antigen is not known. The read falls 3 residues short of the CDR3 end, and the missing part is taken from the germline J gene. This sample was taken from a study of T cell clonality in common variable immunodeficiency. Broader study findings: Compared with healthy controls, CVID subjects showed increased TCRbeta clonality, mostly in about a third.

Method: immunoSEQ multiplex PCR; TCRdb's copy keeps in-frame clones and lacks some. The sample holds some 54,000 clones, and no clone turns up only once. V shed 3 bases, J shed 3 bases, and the junction held 5 bases outside the gene matches. CDR3 length: 15 residues. Germline loops: CDR1 SGHTA, CDR2 FQGTGA. Input material: peripheral blood mononuclear cells. This receptor was taken from a person aged 18 to 69 in good health. The chain links TRBV7-3 to TRBJ2-3, with 8 nucleotides matching TRBD2. This CDR3 reads CASSLLAGLTDTQYF. Partial CDR3 DNA: TGTGCCAGCAGCTTGTTAGCGGGACTGACAGATACG.